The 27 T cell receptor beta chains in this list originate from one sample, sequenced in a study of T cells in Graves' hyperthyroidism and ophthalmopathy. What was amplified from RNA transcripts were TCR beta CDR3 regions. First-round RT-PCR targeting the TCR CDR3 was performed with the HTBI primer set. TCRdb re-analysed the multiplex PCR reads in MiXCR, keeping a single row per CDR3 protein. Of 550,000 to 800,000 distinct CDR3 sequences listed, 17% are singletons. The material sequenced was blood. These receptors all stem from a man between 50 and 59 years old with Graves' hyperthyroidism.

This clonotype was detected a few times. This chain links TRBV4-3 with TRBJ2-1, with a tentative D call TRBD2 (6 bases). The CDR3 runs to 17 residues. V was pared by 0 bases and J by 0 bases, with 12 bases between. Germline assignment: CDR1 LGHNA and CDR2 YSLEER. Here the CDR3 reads CASSQDPAGSSYNEQFF. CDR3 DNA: TGCGCCAGCAGCCAAGATCCGGCGGGAAGCTCCTACAATGAGCAGTTCTTC.

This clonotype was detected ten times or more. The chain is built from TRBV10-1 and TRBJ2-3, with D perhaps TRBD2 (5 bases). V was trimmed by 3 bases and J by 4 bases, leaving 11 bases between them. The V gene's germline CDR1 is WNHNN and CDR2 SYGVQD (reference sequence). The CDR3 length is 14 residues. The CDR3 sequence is CASSDAGGPDTQYF. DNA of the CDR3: TGCGCCAGCAGTGACGCGGGCGGTCCAGATACGCAGTATTTT.

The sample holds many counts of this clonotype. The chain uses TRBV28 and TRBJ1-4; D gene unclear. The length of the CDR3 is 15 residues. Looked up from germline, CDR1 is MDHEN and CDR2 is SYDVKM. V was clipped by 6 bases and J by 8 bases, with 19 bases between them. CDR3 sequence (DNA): TGTGCCAGCAGCCGACCCGTTCCTAATGGGGAAAAACTGTTTTTT. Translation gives CASSRPVPNGEKLFF.

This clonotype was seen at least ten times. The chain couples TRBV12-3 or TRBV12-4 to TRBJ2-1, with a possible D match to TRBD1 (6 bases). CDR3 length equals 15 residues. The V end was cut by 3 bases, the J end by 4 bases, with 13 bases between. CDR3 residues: CASSFFSGHYNEQFF. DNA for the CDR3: TGTGCCAGCAGTTTTTTTTCGGGACATTACAATGAGCAGTTCTTC.

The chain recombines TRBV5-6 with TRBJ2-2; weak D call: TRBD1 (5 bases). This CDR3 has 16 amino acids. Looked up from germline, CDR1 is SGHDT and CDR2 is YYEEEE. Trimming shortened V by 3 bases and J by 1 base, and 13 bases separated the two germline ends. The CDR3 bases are TGTGCCAGCAGCTGGATAGACAGATTGAACACCGGGGAGCTGTTTTTT. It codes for CASSWIDRLNTGELFF.

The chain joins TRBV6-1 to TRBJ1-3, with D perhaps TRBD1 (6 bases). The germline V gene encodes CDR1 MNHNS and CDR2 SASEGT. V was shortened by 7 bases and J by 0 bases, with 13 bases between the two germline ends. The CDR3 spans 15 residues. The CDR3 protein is CASTAAGVSGNTIYF. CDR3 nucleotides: TGTGCCAGCACCGCTGCAGGGGTCTCTGGAAACACCATATATTTT.

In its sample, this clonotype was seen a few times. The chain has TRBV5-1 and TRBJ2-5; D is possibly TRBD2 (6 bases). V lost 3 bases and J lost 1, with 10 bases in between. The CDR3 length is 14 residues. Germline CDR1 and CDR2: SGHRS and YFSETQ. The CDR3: CASSSPSVQETQYF. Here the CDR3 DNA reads TGCGCCAGCAGCTCTCCTAGCGTCCAAGAGACCCAGTACTTC.

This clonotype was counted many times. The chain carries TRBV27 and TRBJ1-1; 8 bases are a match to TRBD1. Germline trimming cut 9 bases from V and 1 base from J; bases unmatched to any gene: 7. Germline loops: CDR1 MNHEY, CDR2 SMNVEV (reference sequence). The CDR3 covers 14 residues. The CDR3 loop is CASWDRTRNTEAFF. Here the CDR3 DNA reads TGTGCCAGTTGGGACAGGACGAGGAACACTGAAGCTTTCTTT.

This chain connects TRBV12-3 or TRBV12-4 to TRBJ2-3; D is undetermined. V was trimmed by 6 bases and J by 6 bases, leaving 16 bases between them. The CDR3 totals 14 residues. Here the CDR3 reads CASRRRETSDTQYF. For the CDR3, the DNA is TGTGCCAGCAGAAGGAGAGAAACTTCGGATACGCAGTATTTT.

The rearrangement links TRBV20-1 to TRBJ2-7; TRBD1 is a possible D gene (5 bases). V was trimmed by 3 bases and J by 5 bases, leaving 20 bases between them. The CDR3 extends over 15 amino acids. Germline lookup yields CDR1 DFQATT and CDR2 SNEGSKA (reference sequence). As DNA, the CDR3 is TGCAGTGCTAGTACTGTAGACAGATTTTTCGACGAGCAGTACTTC. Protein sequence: CSASTVDRFFDEQYF.

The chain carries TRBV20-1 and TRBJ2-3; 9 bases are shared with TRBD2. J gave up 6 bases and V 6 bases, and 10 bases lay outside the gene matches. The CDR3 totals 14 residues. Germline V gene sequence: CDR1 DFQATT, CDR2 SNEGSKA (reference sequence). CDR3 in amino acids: CSAVGRLAGDTQYF. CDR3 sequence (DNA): TGCAGTGCCGTGGGACGGCTAGCGGGGGATACGCAGTATTTT.

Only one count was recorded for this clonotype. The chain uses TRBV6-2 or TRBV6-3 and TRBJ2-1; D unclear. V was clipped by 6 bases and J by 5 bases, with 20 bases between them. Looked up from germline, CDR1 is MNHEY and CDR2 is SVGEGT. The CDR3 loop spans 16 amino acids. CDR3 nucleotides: TGTGCCAGCAGCCCACTACACACTTCGGAACACAATGAGCAGTTCTTC. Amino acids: CASSPLHTSEHNEQFF.

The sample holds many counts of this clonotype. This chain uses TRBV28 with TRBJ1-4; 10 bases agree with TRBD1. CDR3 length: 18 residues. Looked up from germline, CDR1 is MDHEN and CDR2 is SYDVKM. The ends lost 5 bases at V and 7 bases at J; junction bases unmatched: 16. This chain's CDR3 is CASSPPGQGREFSEKLFF. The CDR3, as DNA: TGTGCCAGCAGTCCCCCGGGACAGGGGCGAGAATTTTCTGAAAAACTGTTTTTT. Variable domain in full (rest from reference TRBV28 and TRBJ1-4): DVKVTQSSRYLVKRTGEKVFLECVQDMDHENMFWYRQDPGLGLRLIYFSYDVKMKEKGDIPEGYSVSREKKERFSLILESASTNQTSMYLCASSPPGQGREFSEKLFFGSGTQLSVL.

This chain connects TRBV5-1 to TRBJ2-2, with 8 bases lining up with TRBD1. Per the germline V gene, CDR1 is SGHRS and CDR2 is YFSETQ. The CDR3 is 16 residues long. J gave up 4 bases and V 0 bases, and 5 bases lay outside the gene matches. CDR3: CASSLETGVGTGELFF. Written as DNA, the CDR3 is TGCGCCAGCAGCTTGGAGACAGGGGTGGGCACCGGGGAGCTGTTTTTT.

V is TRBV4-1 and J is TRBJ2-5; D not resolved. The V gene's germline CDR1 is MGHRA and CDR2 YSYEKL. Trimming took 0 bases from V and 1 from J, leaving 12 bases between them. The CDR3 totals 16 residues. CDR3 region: CASSQEGTRTQETQYF. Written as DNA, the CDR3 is TGCGCCAGCAGCCAAGAAGGCACGAGAACCCAAGAGACCCAGTACTTC.

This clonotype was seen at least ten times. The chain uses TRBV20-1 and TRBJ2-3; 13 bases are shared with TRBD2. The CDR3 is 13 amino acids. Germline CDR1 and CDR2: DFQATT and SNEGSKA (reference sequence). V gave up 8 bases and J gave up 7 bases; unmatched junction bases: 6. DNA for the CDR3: TGCAGTACCGGGACTAGCGGGACGAATACGCAGTATTTT. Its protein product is CSTGTSGTNTQYF.

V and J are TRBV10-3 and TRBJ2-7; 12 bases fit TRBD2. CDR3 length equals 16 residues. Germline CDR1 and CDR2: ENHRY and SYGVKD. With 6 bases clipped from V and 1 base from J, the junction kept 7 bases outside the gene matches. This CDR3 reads CAISDPTSGSSYEQYF. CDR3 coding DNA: TGTGCCATCAGCGACCCGACTAGCGGGAGTTCCTACGAGCAGTACTTC.

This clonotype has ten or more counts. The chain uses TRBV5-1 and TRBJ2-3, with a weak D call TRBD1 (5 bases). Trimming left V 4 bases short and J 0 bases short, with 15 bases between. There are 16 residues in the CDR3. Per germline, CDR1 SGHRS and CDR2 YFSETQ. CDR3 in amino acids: CASSRWGRSSTDTQYF. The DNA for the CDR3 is TGCGCCAGCAGCAGGTGGGGCAGGTCTAGCACAGATACGCAGTATTTT.

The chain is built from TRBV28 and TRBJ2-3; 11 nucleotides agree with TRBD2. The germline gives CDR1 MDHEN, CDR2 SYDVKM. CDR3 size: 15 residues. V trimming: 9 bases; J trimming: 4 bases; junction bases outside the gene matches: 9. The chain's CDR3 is CASIAGGPGADTQYF. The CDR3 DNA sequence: TGTGCCAGTATAGCGGGAGGGCCTGGGGCAGATACGCAGTATTTT.

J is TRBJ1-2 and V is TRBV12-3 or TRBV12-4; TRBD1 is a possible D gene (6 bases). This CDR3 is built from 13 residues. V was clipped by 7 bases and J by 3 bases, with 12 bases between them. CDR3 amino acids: CASTPDSYYGYTF. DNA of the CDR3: TGTGCCAGCACTCCGGACAGTTACTATGGCTACACCTTC.

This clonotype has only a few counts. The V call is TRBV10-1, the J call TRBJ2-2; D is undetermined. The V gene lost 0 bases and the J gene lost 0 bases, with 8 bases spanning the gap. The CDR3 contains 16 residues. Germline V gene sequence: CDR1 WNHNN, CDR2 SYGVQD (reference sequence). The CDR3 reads CASSESASTNTGELFF. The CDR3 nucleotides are TGCGCCAGCAGTGAGTCTGCCAGCACGAACACCGGGGAGCTGTTTTTT.

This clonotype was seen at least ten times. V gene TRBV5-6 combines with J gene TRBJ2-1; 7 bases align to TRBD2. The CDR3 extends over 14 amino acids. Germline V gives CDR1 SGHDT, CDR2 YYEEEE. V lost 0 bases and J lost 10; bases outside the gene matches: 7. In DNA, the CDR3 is TGTGCCAGCAGCTTGGTGGGGAGGGCGGCGGAGCAGTTCTTC. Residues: CASSLVGRAAEQFF.

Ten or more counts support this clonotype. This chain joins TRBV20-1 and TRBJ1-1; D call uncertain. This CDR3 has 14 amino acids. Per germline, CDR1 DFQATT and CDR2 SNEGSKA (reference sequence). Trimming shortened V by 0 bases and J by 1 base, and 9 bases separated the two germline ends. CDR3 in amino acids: CSARDLFKNTEAFF. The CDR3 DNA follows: TGCAGTGCTAGAGATCTCTTTAAGAACACTGAAGCTTTCTTT.

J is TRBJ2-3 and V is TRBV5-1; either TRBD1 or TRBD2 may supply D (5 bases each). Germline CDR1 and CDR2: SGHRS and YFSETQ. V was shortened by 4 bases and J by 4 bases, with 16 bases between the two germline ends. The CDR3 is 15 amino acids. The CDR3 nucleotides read TGCGCCAGCAGCCACGACAGCGGTAACGCAGATACGCAGTATTTT. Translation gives CASSHDSGNADTQYF.

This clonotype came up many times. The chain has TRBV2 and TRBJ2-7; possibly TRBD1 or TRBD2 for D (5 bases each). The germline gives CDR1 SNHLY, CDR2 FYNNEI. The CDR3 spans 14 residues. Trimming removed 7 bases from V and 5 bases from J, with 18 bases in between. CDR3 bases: TGTGCCAGCACTACTTCCACGGGGCGGGACGAGCAGTACTTC. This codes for CASTTSTGRDEQYF.

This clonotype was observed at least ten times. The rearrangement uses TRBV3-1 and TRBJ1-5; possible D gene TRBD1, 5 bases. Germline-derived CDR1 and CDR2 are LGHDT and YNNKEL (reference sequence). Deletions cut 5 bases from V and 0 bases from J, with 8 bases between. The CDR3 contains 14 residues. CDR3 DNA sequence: TGTGCCAGCAGCTCGACAGATAGCAATCAGCCCCAGCATTTT. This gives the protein CASSSTDSNQPQHF.

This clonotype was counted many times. The CDR3 loop is CASSSPGSWRLNTEAFF. The DNA of the CDR3 is TGTGCCAGCAGCTCCCCGGGATCCTGGAGATTGAACACTGAAGCTTTCTTT. The chain recombines TRBV5-6 with TRBJ1-1; the D is unclear. The CDR3 runs to 17 residues. V was pared by 3 bases and J by 0 bases, with 18 bases between. The germline CDR1 and CDR2 sequences are SGHDT and YYEEEE.